This section outlines one TCR beta chain sequence together with its context. The method was immunoSEQ multiplex PCR; TCRdb's version includes in-frame clones alone and lacks a portion of them. The sample lists about 64,000 clones; 90% to 97% were seen once. Trimming cost V 4 bases and J 4 bases, with 10 bases left between them. This CDR3 region has 13 residues. Germline V gene sequence: CDR1 LNHDA, CDR2 SQIVND (reference sequence). The data were taken from a study of brain T cells in children with intractable seizures. Surgery cases with the highest brain T cell transcript signatures were chosen for sequencing. Pre-surgery treatment included at least one anti-epileptic drug.

The sequence was collected from a boy in the first two years of life with focal cortical dysplasia and intractable seizures. The source material was peripheral blood, sampled at surgery. This chain links TRBV19 with TRBJ1-1; tentative D call: TRBD1 (5 bases). CDR3 bases: TGTGCCAGTAGTACCGACGGGGGCACTGAAGCTTTCTTT. Translated, it gives CASSTDGGTEAFF. Full variable domain (missing parts from reference TRBV19 and TRBJ1-1): DGGITQSPKYLFRKEGQNVTLSCEQNLNHDAMYWYRQDPGQGLRLIYYSQIVNDFQKGDIAEGYSVSREKKESFPLTVTSAQKNPTAFYLCASSTDGGTEAFFGQGTRLTVV.